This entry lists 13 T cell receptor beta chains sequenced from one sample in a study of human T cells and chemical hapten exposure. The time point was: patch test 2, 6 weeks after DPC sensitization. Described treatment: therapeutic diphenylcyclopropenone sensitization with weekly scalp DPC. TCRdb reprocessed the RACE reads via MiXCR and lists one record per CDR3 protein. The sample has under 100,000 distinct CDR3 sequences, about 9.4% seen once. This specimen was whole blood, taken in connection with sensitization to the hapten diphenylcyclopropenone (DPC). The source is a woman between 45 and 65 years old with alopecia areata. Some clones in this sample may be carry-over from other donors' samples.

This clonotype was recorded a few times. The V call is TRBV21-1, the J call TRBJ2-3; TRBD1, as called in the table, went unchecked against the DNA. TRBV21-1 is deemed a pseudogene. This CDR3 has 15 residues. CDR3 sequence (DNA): TGTGCCAGCGCTTCACGACAGGGGTCCACAGATACGCAGTATTTT. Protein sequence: CASASRQGSTDTQYF.

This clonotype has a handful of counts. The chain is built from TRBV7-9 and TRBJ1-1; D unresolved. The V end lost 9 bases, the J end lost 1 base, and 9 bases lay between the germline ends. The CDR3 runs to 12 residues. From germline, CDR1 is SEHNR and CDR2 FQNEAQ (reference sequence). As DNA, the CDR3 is TGTGCCAGTGGGGTTAAGAACACTGAAGCTTTCTTT. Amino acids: CASGVKNTEAFF.

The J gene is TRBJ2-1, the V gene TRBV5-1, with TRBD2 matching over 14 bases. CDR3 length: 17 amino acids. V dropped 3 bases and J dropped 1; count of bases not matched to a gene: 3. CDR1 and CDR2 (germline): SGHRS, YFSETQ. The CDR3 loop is CASSSTSGRGSYNEQFF. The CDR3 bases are TGCGCCAGCAGCTCGACTAGCGGGAGGGGTTCCTACAATGAGCAGTTCTTC.

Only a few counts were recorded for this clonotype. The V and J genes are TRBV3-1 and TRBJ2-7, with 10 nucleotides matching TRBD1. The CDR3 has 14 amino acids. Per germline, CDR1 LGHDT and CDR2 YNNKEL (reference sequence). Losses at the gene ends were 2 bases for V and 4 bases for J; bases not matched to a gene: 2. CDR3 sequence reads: CASSQLGQGYEQYF. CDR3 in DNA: TGTGCCAGCAGCCAACTGGGACAGGGGTACGAGCAGTACTTC.

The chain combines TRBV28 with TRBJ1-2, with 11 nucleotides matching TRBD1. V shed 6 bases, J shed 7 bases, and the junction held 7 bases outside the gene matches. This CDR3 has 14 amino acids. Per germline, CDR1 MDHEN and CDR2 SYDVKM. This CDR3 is CASRLYGTGGGYTF. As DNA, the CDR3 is TGTGCCAGCAGACTTTACGGGACAGGGGGTGGCTACACCTTC.

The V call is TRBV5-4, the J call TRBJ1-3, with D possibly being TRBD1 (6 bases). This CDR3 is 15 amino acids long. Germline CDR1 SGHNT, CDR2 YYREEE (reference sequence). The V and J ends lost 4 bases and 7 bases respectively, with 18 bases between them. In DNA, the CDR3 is TGTGCCAGCAGCGGAGGGACATTACCGATGAACACCATATATTTT. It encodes CASSGGTLPMNTIYF.

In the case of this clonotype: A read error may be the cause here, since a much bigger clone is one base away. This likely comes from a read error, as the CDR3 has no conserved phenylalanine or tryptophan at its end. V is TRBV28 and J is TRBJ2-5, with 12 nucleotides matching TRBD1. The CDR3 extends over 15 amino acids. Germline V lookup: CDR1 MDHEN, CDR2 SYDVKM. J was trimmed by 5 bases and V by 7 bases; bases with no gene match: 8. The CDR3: CASKMPGTGGETQYY. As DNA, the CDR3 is TGTGCCAGCAAAATGCCCGGGACAGGGGGCGAGACCCAGTACTAC.

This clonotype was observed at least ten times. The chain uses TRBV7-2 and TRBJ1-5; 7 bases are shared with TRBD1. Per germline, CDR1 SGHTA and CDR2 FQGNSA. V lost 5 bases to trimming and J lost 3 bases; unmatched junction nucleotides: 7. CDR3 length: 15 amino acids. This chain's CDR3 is CASSPGGRSNQPQHF. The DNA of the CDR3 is TGTGCCAGCAGCCCAGGGGGTCGTTCCAATCAGCCCCAGCATTTT.

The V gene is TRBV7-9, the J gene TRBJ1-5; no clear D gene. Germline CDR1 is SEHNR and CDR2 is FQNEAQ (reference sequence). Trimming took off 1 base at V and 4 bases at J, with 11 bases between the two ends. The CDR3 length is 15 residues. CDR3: CASSLVRQSNQPQHF. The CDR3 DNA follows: TGTGCCAGCAGCTTAGTACGGCAGTCGAATCAGCCCCAGCATTTT.

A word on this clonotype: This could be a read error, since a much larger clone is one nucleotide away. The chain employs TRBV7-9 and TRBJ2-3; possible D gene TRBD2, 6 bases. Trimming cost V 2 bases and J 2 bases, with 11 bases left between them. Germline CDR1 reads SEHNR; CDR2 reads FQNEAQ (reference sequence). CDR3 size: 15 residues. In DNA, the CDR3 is TGTGCCAGCAGCTTAAGCGGGTTCGCCACAGATACGCAGTATTTT. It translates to CASSLSGFATDTQYF.

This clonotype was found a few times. The CDR3 loop reads CASSLPSGSGTDTQYF. CDR3 in DNA: TGTGCCAGCAGCCTACCTAGCGGGAGCGGTACAGATACGCAGTATTTT. The chain combines TRBV27 with TRBJ2-3, with 10 bases lining up with TRBD2. The CDR3 length is 16 residues. Trimming removed 6 bases from V and 3 bases from J; junction bases left unmatched: 9. CDR1 and CDR2 (germline): MNHEY, SMNVEV (reference sequence).

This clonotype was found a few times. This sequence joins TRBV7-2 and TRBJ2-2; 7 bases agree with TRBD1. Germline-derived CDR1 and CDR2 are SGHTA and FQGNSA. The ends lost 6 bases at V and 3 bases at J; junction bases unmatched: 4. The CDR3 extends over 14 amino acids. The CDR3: CASRRQGDTGELFF. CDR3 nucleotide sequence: TGTGCCAGCAGACGGCAGGGGGACACCGGGGAGCTGTTTTTT. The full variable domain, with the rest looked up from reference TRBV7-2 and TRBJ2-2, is GAGVSQSPSNKVTEKGKDVELRCDPISGHTALYWYRQSLGQGLEFLIYFQGNSAPDKSGLPSDRFSAERTGGSVSTLTIQRTQQEDSAVYLCASRRQGDTGELFFGEGSRLTVL.

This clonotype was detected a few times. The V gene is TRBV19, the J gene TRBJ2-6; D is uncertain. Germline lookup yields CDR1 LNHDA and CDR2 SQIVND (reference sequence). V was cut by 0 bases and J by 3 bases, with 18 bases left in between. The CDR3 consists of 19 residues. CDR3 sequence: CASSIDRPEPGRGANVLTF. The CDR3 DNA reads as TGTGCCAGTAGTATAGATCGCCCCGAGCCCGGGCGTGGGGCCAACGTCCTGACTTTC.